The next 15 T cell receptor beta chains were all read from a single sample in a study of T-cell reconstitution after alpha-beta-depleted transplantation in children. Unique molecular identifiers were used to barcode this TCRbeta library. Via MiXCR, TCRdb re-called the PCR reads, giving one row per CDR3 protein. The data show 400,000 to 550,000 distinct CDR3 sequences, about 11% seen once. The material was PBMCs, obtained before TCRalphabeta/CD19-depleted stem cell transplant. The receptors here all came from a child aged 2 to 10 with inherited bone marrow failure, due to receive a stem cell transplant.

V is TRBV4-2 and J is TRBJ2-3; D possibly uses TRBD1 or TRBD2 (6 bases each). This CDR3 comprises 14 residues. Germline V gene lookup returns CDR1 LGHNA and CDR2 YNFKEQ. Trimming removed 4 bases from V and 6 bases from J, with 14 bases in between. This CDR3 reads CASSPEGGRDTQYF. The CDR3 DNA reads TGTGCCAGCAGCCCAGAGGGGGGACGGGATACGCAGTATTTT.

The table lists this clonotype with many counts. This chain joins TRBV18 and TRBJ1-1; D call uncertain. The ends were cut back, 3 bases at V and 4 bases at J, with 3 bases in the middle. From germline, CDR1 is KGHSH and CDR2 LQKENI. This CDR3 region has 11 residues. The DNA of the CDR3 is TGTGCCAGCTCACCGGCCACTGAAGCTTTCTTT. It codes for CASSPATEAFF.

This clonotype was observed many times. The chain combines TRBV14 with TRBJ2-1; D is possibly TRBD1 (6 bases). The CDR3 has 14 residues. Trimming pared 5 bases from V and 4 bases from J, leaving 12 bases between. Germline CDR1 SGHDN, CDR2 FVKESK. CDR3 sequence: CASSFRQVYNEQFF. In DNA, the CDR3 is TGTGCCAGCAGCTTCAGACAGGTTTACAATGAGCAGTTCTTC.

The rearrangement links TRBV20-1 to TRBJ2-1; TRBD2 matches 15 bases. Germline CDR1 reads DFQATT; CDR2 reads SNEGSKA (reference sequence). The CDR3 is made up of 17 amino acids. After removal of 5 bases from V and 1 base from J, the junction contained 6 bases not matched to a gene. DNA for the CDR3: TGCAGTGCTCTTAGGACTAGCGGGAGGGCGTCCTACAATGAGCAGTTCTTC. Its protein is CSALRTSGRASYNEQFF.

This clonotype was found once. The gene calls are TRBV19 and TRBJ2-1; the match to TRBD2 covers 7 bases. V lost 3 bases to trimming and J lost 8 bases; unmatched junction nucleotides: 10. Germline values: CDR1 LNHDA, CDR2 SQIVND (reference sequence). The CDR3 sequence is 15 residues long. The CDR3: CASSILAELGDEQFF. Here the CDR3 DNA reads TGTGCCAGTAGTATCCTAGCGGAGCTGGGCGATGAGCAGTTCTTC.

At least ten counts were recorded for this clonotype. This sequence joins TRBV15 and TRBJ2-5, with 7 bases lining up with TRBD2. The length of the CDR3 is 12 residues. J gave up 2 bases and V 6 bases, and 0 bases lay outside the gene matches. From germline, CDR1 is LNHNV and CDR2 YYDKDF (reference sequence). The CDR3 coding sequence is TGTGCCACCAGGGGACTACAAGAGACCCAGTACTTC. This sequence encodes CATRGLQETQYF.

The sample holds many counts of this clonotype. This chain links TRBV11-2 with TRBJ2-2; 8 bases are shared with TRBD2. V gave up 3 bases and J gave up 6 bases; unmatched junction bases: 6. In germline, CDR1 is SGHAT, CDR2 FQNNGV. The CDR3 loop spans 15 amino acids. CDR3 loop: CASSFGVGGAGELFF. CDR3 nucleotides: TGTGCCAGCAGCTTCGGCGTCGGGGGGGCCGGGGAGCTGTTTTTT.

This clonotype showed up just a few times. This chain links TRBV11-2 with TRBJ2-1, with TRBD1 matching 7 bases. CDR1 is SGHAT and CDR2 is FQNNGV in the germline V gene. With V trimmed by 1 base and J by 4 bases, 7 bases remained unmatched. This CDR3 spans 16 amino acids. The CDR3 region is CASSLGRGHPYNEQFF. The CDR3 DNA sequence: TGTGCCAGCAGCTTAGGTAGGGGGCACCCTTACAATGAGCAGTTCTTC.

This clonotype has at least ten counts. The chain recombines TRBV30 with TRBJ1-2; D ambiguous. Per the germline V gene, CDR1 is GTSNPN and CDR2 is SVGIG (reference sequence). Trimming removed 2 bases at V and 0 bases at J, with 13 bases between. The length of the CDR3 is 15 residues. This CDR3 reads CAWSYTGLTNYGYTF. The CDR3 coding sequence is TGTGCCTGGAGTTACACCGGTTTAACTAACTATGGCTACACCTTC.

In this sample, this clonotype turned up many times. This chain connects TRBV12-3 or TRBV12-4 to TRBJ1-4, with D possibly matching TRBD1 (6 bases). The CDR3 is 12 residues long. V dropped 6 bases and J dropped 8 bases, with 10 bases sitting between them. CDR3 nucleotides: TGTGCCAGCAGCCAGGGGTTCGAAAAACTGTTTTTT. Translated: CASSQGFEKLFF.

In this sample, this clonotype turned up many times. The CDR3 sequence is CASSTRGLNEKLFF. In DNA form, the CDR3 reads TGTGCCAGCAGCACCCGGGGCCTCAATGAAAAACTGTTTTTT. The gene calls are TRBV9 and TRBJ1-4, with D perhaps matching TRBD1 (5 bases). V shed 4 bases and J shed 5 bases, with 12 bases lying between them. CDR1 and CDR2 (germline): SGDLS, YYNGEE. CDR3 size: 14 residues.

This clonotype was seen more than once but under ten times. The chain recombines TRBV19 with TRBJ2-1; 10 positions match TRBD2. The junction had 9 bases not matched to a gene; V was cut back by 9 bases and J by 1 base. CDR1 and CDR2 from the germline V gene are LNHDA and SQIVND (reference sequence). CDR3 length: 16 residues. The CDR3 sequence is CASREAGGPSYNEQFF. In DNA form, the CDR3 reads TGTGCCAGCCGGGAAGCGGGAGGGCCTTCCTACAATGAGCAGTTCTTC.

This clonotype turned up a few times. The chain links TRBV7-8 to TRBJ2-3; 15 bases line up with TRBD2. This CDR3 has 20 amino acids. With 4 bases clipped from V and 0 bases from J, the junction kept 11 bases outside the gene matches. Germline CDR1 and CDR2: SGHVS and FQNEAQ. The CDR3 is CASSSYPGLAGGISTDTQYF. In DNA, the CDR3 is TGTGCCAGCAGCTCCTACCCTGGACTAGCGGGAGGGATTAGCACAGATACGCAGTATTTT.

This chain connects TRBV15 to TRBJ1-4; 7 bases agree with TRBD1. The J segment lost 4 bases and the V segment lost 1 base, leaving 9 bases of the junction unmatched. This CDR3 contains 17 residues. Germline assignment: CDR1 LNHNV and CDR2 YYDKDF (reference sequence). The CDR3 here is CATSRVVTGAFNEKLFF. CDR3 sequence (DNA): TGTGCCACCAGCAGAGTTGTCACAGGGGCCTTTAATGAAAAACTGTTTTTT.

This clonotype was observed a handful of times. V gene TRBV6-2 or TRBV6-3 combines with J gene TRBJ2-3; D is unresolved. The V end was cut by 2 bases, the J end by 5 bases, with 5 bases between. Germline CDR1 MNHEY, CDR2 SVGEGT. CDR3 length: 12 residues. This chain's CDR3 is CASSYIGDTQYF. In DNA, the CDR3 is TGTGCCAGCAGTTACATCGGAGATACGCAGTATTTT.